A selection of T cell receptor beta chains follows, all from one sample in a study of blood T cell repertoires in COVID-19. The protocol was immunoSEQ multiplex PCR, while the TCRdb copy is restricted to in-frame clones and leaves out a portion. The data contain about 100,000 clones, about 90% of them singletons. The sample taken for sequencing was peripheral blood. The receptors derive from a man aged 45-60 years with acute or convalescent COVID-19. CDR3s leave out the opening cysteine and the closing phenylalanine or tryptophan. D genes are given only for firm matches. The size entry is marked missing in some rows and otherwise reads once, few, many or a size class.

v_gene: TRBV5-5
abundance: .
d_gene: TRBD2
j_gene: TRBJ2-1
CDR3aa: ASSSSGGTYNEQF

v_gene: TRBV14
abundance: few
d_gene: TRBD1
j_gene: TRBJ2-1
CDR3aa: ASSQLPPEPGQGYNEQF

v_gene: TRBV30
abundance: .
d_gene: .
j_gene: TRBJ1-5
CDR3aa: AWSRLSNQPQH

v_gene: TRBV10-1
abundance: once
d_gene: TRBD1
j_gene: TRBJ2-1
CDR3aa: ASSFSPGTGAAEQF

v_gene: TRBV29-1
abundance: .
d_gene: .
j_gene: TRBJ1-1
CDR3aa: SVGGRRGGF

v_gene: TRBV28
abundance: .
d_gene: .
j_gene: TRBJ1-2
CDR3aa: ASSPRGTNYGYT

v_gene: TRBV5-1
abundance: once
d_gene: TRBD2
j_gene: TRBJ2-3
CDR3aa: ASSRTGLAGGQSTDTQY

v_gene: TRBV19
abundance: .
d_gene: .
j_gene: TRBJ2-1
CDR3aa: ASSMGRGVIIHEQF

v_gene: TRBV6-1
abundance: .
d_gene: .
j_gene: TRBJ1-2
CDR3aa: ASSESDLRGYT

v_gene: TRBV7-2
abundance: once
d_gene: .
j_gene: TRBJ2-3
CDR3aa: ASNSAGGQGVSDTQY

v_gene: TRBV3-1/TRBV3-2
abundance: once
d_gene: .
j_gene: TRBJ1-4
CDR3aa: ASSSEGPGGEKLF

v_gene: TRBV6-4
abundance: many
d_gene: TRBD1
j_gene: TRBJ1-2
CDR3aa: ASSDSRDRGTIYGYT

v_gene: TRBV5-1
abundance: .
d_gene: TRBD1
j_gene: TRBJ2-5
CDR3aa: ASRLKDRVQETQY

v_gene: TRBV6-5
abundance: .
d_gene: TRBD1
j_gene: TRBJ1-1
CDR3aa: ASSSPGTVNTEAF

v_gene: TRBV19
abundance: once
d_gene: TRBD1
j_gene: TRBJ2-5
CDR3aa: ASTRTGLETQY

v_gene: TRBV6-5
abundance: .
d_gene: TRBD2
j_gene: TRBJ2-7
CDR3aa: ASSYSGEGTYEQY

v_gene: TRBV7-3
abundance: .
d_gene: TRBD1
j_gene: TRBJ1-2
CDR3aa: ASSTGGQGYGYT